The 30 T cell receptor beta chains below all came from one sample that was sequenced in a study of cytomegalovirus exposure and HLA in healthy donors. Both 60 Vbeta primers and 13 Jbeta primers went into the PCR. Method: immunoSEQ multiplex PCR; TCRdb's copy keeps in-frame clones and lacks some. The data show about 98,000 clones, 81% seen once. The sample consisted of PBMCs. Receptors were obtained from a man aged 35-49 years in good health and CMV-seronegative.

The chain recombines TRBV7-9 with TRBJ2-7; tentative D call: TRBD1 (5 bases). The V end lost 4 bases, the J end lost 2 bases, and 15 bases lay between the germline ends. The CDR3 loop spans 15 amino acids. Germline assignment: CDR1 SEHNR and CDR2 FQNEAQ (reference sequence). This CDR3 is CASSSDLGAAYEQYF. The CDR3 nucleotides read TGTGCCAGCAGCTCCGATTTAGGGGCCGCCTACGAGCAGTACTTC.

This chain joins TRBV28 and TRBJ1-2; maybe TRBD1 (5 bases). The CDR3 loop spans 14 amino acids. Trimming stripped 3 bases from V and 3 bases from J, with 11 bases between. CDR1 MDHEN and CDR2 SYDVKM come from the germline V gene. This CDR3 is CASSFQGLDYGYTF. CDR3 nucleotide sequence: TGTGCCAGCAGTTTCCAGGGCCTTGACTATGGCTACACCTTC.

The chain is built from TRBV6-5 and TRBJ2-3; D is unclear. V was cut by 6 bases and J by 2 bases, with 15 bases left in between. The CDR3 sequence is 15 residues long. CDR1 and CDR2 from the germline V gene are MNHEY and SVGAGI. The CDR3: CASSRPSGNTDTQYF. CDR3 in DNA: TGTGCCAGCAGCAGACCTTCGGGTAACACAGATACGCAGTATTTT.

The CDR3 loop reads CASIRLAGSKGNTGELFF. DNA of the CDR3: TGTGCCAGTATAAGGCTAGCGGGGTCAAAAGGGAACACCGGGGAGCTGTTTTTT. J is TRBJ2-2 and V is TRBV19; TRBD2 matches 9 bases. V dropped 7 bases and J dropped 1; count of bases not matched to a gene: 13. CDR1 is LNHDA and CDR2 is SQIVND in the germline V gene (reference sequence). The CDR3 runs to 18 residues.

V and J are TRBV27 and TRBJ2-7, with TRBD1 matching over 12 bases. CDR1 and CDR2 from the germline V gene are MNHEY and SMNVEV (reference sequence). The V segment lost 11 bases and the J segment 4 bases; nucleotides outside the gene matches: 9. The CDR3 loop spans 14 amino acids. CDR3 residues: CAVGLGQGAYEQYF. CDR3 in DNA: TGTGCCGTAGGACTGGGACAGGGGGCTTACGAGCAGTACTTC.

The rearrangement links TRBV30 to TRBJ1-5; D may be TRBD1 (6 bases). V lost 0 bases to trimming and J lost 1 base, with 10 bases between them. Germline V lookup: CDR1 GTSNPN, CDR2 SVGIG (reference sequence). The CDR3 is 15 amino acids. CDR3 residues: CAWSVRQGSNQPQHF. The CDR3 region has the DNA TGTGCCTGGAGTGTAAGGCAGGGGAGCAATCAGCCCCAGCATTTT.

The chain carries TRBV6-1 and TRBJ2-1, with D perhaps matching TRBD2 (7 bases). Germline V gives CDR1 MNHNS, CDR2 SASEGT. Between the trimmed V and J ends, which lost 9 bases and 8 bases, there was a span of 20 bases. The CDR3 consists of 14 residues. CDR3 DNA sequence: TGTGCCAGGGAGGGGGGGGGAAATGTATATGAGCAGTTCTTC. Its translation: CAREGGGNVYEQFF.

The chain combines TRBV19 with TRBJ1-2; 8 nucleotides match TRBD1. V lost 2 bases and J lost 4; bases outside the gene matches: 9. The germline gives CDR1 LNHDA, CDR2 SQIVND (reference sequence). The CDR3 is made up of 16 amino acids. The CDR3 spells CASSITPGQGAYGYTF. In DNA, the CDR3 is TGTGCCAGTAGTATAACCCCGGGGCAGGGGGCCTATGGCTACACCTTC.

This chain uses TRBV6-5 with TRBJ1-5; 8 bases align to TRBD1. The V and J ends lost 5 bases and 1 base, in that order; junction bases with no gene match: 4. The germline CDR1 and CDR2 sequences are MNHEY and SVGAGI. The CDR3 covers 15 residues. Here the CDR3 DNA reads TGTGCCAGCAGTACAGGGGGGAGGAGCAATCAGCCCCAGCATTTT. Translating it yields CASSTGGRSNQPQHF.

A few counts support this clone. The chain employs TRBV4-1 and TRBJ2-1, with 12 bases identical to TRBD2. CDR1 MGHRA and CDR2 YSYEKL come from the germline V gene. J was trimmed by 8 bases and V by 3 bases; bases with no gene match: 14. The CDR3 loop spans 18 amino acids. The CDR3 sequence is CASSQKASGGASGDEQFF. The CDR3 DNA reads TGCGCCAGCAGCCAGAAGGCTAGCGGGGGGGCCTCGGGGGATGAGCAGTTCTTC.

The chain couples TRBV2 to TRBJ1-1; 8 bases match TRBD1. Germline trimming cut 6 bases from V and 9 bases from J; bases unmatched to any gene: 9. Germline V gene data show CDR1 as SNHLY and CDR2 as FYNNEI. The CDR3 has 13 amino acids. This chain's CDR3 is CASSSLRQGQAFF. The CDR3 DNA is TGTGCCAGCAGCTCTCTCAGACAGGGGCAAGCTTTCTTT. The full variable domain, its missing parts supplied by reference TRBV2 and TRBJ1-1, is EPEVTQTPSHQVTQMGQEVILRCVPISNHLYFYWYRQILGQKVEFLVSFYNNEISEKSEIFDDQFSVERPDGSNFTLKIRSTKLEDSAMYFCASSSLRQGQAFFGQGTRLTVV.

The rearrangement joins TRBV19 to TRBJ2-7, with 8 bases identical to TRBD2. CDR1 is LNHDA and CDR2 is SQIVND in the germline V gene (reference sequence). The ends lost 3 bases at V and 3 bases at J; junction bases unmatched: 10. The CDR3 has 16 amino acids. The CDR3 region is CASSIRSGGSYYEQYF. The CDR3 nucleotides are TGTGCCAGTAGTATCCGAAGCGGGGGATCCTACTACGAGCAGTACTTC.

The chain carries TRBV6-1 and TRBJ1-2; D might be TRBD1 (6 bases). V was cut by 7 bases and J by 5 bases, with 11 bases left in between. This CDR3 spans 12 amino acids. CDR1 MNHNS and CDR2 SASEGT come from the germline V gene. The DNA for the CDR3 is TGTGCCAGCACTACAGGGCTATATGGCTACACCTTC. Its translation: CASTTGLYGYTF.

The V and J genes are TRBV7-2 and TRBJ1-6; no reliable D call. CDR1 is SGHTA and CDR2 is FQGNSA in the germline V gene. V was shortened by 4 bases and J by 0 bases, with 7 bases between the two germline ends. The CDR3 sequence is 15 residues long. The CDR3 DNA reads as TGTGCCAGCAGCTCCGAGGCCTCCTATAATTCACCCCTCCACTTT. Its translation: CASSSEASYNSPLHF.

The genes are TRBV19 and TRBJ2-1; D unresolved. Trimming stripped 6 bases from V and 8 bases from J, with 14 bases between. The germline V gene encodes CDR1 LNHDA and CDR2 SQIVND (reference sequence). CDR3 length: 13 residues. Written as DNA, the CDR3 is TGTGCCAGTAGAAATGGGCACATCGATGAGCAGTTCTTC. This sequence encodes CASRNGHIDEQFF.

To note about this clone: At one end the junction does not follow the germline gene, possibly because of a read error. The rearrangement uses TRBV30 and TRBJ2-2, with TRBD2 matching over 7 bases. This CDR3 spans 14 amino acids. CDR1 and CDR2 from the germline V gene are GTSNPN and SVGIG (reference sequence). The CDR3 nucleotides are TGTGCCTGGAGTGTTCTGCTGACTCGCGGGGGGCTGTTTTTT. Its protein product is CAWSVLLTRGGLFF.

The chain carries TRBV5-1 and TRBJ2-1, with 9 bases matching TRBD2. J gave up 13 bases and V 1 base, and 3 bases lay outside the gene matches. In germline, CDR1 is SGHRS, CDR2 YFSETQ. The length of the CDR3 is 12 residues. The CDR3 is CASSLIGTSQFF. The CDR3 nucleotides read TGCGCCAGCAGCTTGATCGGGACTAGCCAGTTCTTC.

The CDR3 DNA is TGTGCCAACTTCGGGGACTATAGCAATCAGCCCCAGCATTTT. Amino acid sequence: CANFGDYSNQPQHF. The chain couples TRBV21-1 to TRBJ1-5. TRBV21-1 is a listed pseudogene. The CDR3 contains 14 residues.

The chain is built from TRBV18 and TRBJ2-7, with a possible D match to TRBD1 (5 bases). The germline V gene encodes CDR1 KGHSH and CDR2 LQKENI. The CDR3 spans 17 residues. Trimming took 0 bases from V and 5 from J, leaving 20 bases between them. The CDR3 region is CASSPPVRQGKINEQYF. The DNA for the CDR3 is TGTGCCAGCTCACCACCGGTTCGGCAGGGTAAGATTAACGAGCAGTACTTC.

The chain joins TRBV27 to TRBJ2-7, with 10 bases lining up with TRBD2. Germline CDR1 is MNHEY and CDR2 is SMNVEV (reference sequence). The CDR3 contains 15 residues. V dropped 10 bases and J dropped 4; count of bases not matched to a gene: 13. In DNA, the CDR3 is TGTGCCACCAAGGGGGCTAGCGGGGGCCTTTACGAGCAGTACTTC. Its translation is CATKGASGGLYEQYF.

The V and J genes are TRBV28 and TRBJ2-7, with TRBD1 as a possible D gene (6 bases). Germline CDR1 MDHEN, CDR2 SYDVKM. V was shortened by 1 base and J by 3 bases, with 10 bases between the two germline ends. This CDR3 comprises 14 residues. Written as DNA, the CDR3 is TGTGCCAGCAGTTTATCGCAGGGGAACTACGAGCAGTACTTC. This sequence encodes CASSLSQGNYEQYF.

This clone was counted a single time. The V call is TRBV7-9, the J call TRBJ2-3; D unresolved. V lost 3 bases and J lost 4, with 8 bases in between. There are 13 residues in the CDR3. Germline CDR1 reads SEHNR; CDR2 reads FQNEAQ (reference sequence). CDR3 in DNA: TGTGCCAGCAGCTTGCCTAGTGCAGATACGCAGTATTTT. Amino acid sequence: CASSLPSADTQYF.

The CDR3 sequence is CASTSGPTRPQHF. Written as DNA, the CDR3 is TGTGCCAGCACTAGCGGCCCAACTCGGCCCCAGCATTTT. The J gene is TRBJ1-5, the V gene TRBV6-1; D ambiguous. CDR3 length: 13 residues. The germline V gene has CDR1 MNHNS and CDR2 SASEGT. Trimming cost V 7 bases and J 9 bases, with 16 bases left between them.

The J gene is TRBJ2-3, the V gene TRBV18, with 11 bases fitting TRBD2. The CDR3 spans 18 residues. Germline V gene lookup returns CDR1 KGHSH and CDR2 LQKENI. The J segment lost 2 bases and the V segment lost 3 bases, leaving 10 bases of the junction unmatched. The CDR3 DNA follows: TGTGCCAGCTCACCCCCCATTCTAGCGGGGGGTAACACAGATACGCAGTATTTT. Amino acid sequence: CASSPPILAGGNTDTQYF.

The rearrangement joins TRBV5-6 to TRBJ1-5; 7 bases are a match to TRBD1. The CDR3 covers 13 residues. V shed 5 bases, J shed 4 bases, and the junction held 3 bases outside the gene matches. CDR1 is SGHDT and CDR2 is YYEEEE in the germline V gene. The CDR3 region is CASSLTGNQPQHF. In DNA, the CDR3 is TGTGCCAGCAGTCTGACAGGGAATCAGCCCCAGCATTTT.

This rearrangement joins TRBV5-5 to TRBJ2-5; tentative D call: TRBD1 (6 bases). The J call may be faulty, since TRBJ2-7 better matches the DNA end. The germline V gene encodes CDR1 SGHKS and CDR2 YYEKEE (reference sequence). CDR3 size: 12 residues. The CDR3 DNA sequence: TGTGCCAGCAGCCCGGACAGCTACGAGCAGTACTTC. As protein: CASSPDSYEQYF.

The chain joins TRBV6-4 to TRBJ2-2; D perhaps matches TRBD1 (5 bases). V shed 7 bases and J shed 0 bases, with 9 bases lying between them. This CDR3 is built from 14 residues. Germline lookup yields CDR1 MRHNA and CDR2 SNTAGT. CDR3 DNA: TGTGCCAGCAAAGACAGCGCGAACACCGGGGAGCTGTTTTTT. It specifies CASKDSANTGELFF.

This rearrangement joins TRBV6-1 to TRBJ1-6; 9 nucleotides match TRBD1. Germline V gives CDR1 MNHNS, CDR2 SASEGT. The CDR3 totals 16 residues. V shed 3 bases and J 6 bases; nucleotides not matched to a gene: 6. This CDR3 reads CASSEILDRGNSPLHF. CDR3 in DNA: TGTGCCAGCAGTGAGATTCTGGACAGGGGTAATTCACCCCTCCACTTT.

The chain employs TRBV7-2 and TRBJ1-2, with no clear D. The CDR3 runs to 16 residues. V was trimmed by 3 bases and J by 1 base, leaving 15 bases between them. Germline assignment: CDR1 SGHTA and CDR2 FQGNSA. CDR3 in DNA: TGTGCCAGCAGCTTCGAACAGCTCAAAATTAACTATGGCTACACCTTC. Encoded protein: CASSFEQLKINYGYTF.

The chain uses TRBV28 and TRBJ2-7, with 12 bases fitting TRBD2. This CDR3 contains 15 residues. The trim removed 5 bases at V and 3 bases at J, leaving 5 bases unmatched. Germline loops: CDR1 MDHEN, CDR2 SYDVKM. The CDR3 is CASSTSGGTHYEQYF. The CDR3 DNA sequence: TGTGCCAGCAGTACTAGCGGGGGGACCCACTACGAGCAGTACTTC. Supplemented by reference TRBV28 and TRBJ2-7, the full variable domain reads DVKVTQSSRYLVKRTGEKVFLECVQDMDHENMFWYRQDPGLGLRLIYFSYDVKMKEKGDIPEGYSVSREKKERFSLILESASTNQTSMYLCASSTSGGTHYEQYFGPGTRLTVT.